The sequence of this TCR beta chain was determined in a study of blood T cell repertoires in COVID-19. V lost 2 bases, J lost 0 bases, and 10 bases lay in between. The CDR3 is 15 amino acids. The germline V gene has CDR1 MNHEY and CDR2 SVGAGI. TCRdb's table, derived via immunoSEQ multiplex PCR, lists solely in-frame clones and lacks some. The sample comprises approximately 240,000 clones, 70% to 85% of which are singletons, and roughly 1.3% rests with the top ten. The receptor was isolated from a woman aged 40-49 years with acute COVID-19. The rearrangement joins TRBV6-5 to TRBJ1-1; D is possibly TRBD1 (6 bases). The specimen sequenced was PBMCs or T cells enriched from blood (not recorded which). CDR3 bases: TGTGCCAGCAGTTACGGCAGGGGCGTGAACACTGAAGCTTTCTTT. Translating gives CASSYGRGVNTEAFF.